A selection of T cell receptor beta chains follows, all from one sample in a study of siplizumab effects on memory and regulatory T cells. This table comes from immunoSEQ multiplex PCR, and its TCRdb copy is limited to in-frame clones, with some not included. The table has fewer than 5,500 clones, just under 50% seen once. Antigens of these TCRs are unknown. The sample consisted of CFSE-low (dividing) CD4+ T cells sorted from an allogeneic mixed lymphocyte reaction. The source is a human donor in good health; the cells came from an allogeneic mixed lymphocyte reaction. Some clones in this sample may be carry-over from other donors' samples. The CDR3 runs from the conserved cysteine through the conserved F or W. The D gene is left open where the match is weak. Some rows mark clone size as missing; the rest say once, few, many or name a class of expanded clone.

TRBV20-1	NA	11	TRBJ1-2	NA	CSASPSYGYTF	TGCAGTGCTAGTCCCAGCTATGGCTACACTTTC
TRBV5-1	medium-sized	15	TRBJ1-2	NA	CASSFREAPNYGYTF	TGCGCCAGCAGCTTTCGGGAGGCTCCTAACTATGGCTACACCTTC
TRBV12-5	NA	12	TRBJ2-1	NA	CASGLPYNEQFF	TGTGCTAGTGGTTTGCCCTACAATGAGCAGTTCTTC
TRBV19	NA	13	TRBJ2-3	NA	CASSIQGSDTQYF	TGTGCCAGTAGTATTCAGGGTTCAGATACGCAGTATTTT
TRBV7-9	NA	15	TRBJ2-7	TRBD2	CASSSLSGSTYEQYF	TGTGCCAGCAGCTCCCTGAGCGGGAGTACCTACGAGCAGTACTTC
TRBV19	few	14	TRBJ1-5	NA	CASSIILINQPQHF	TGTGCCAGTAGTATCATTCTAATTAATCAGCCCCAGCATTTT
TRBV5-6	NA	13	TRBJ1-1	NA	CVSSLRDTRGAFF	TGTGTCAGCAGCTTGAGGGACACCCGAGGAGCTTTCTTT
TRBV19	NA	16	TRBJ2-1	NA	CASSIDEADSYNEQFF	TGTGCCAGTAGTATAGATGAGGCAGACTCCTACAATGAGCAGTTCTTC
TRBV19	NA	14	TRBJ2-1	NA	CASSIVAGGNEQFF	TGTGCCAGTAGTATCGTTGCCGGGGGTAATGAGCAGTTCTTC
TRBV19	NA	15	TRBJ1-3	NA	CASSMSVNSGNTIYF	TGTGCCAGTAGTATGAGCGTTAACTCTGGAAACACCATATATTTT
TRBV6-5	NA	14	TRBJ1-5	NA	CASSWVGNEQPQHF	TGTGCCAGCAGTTGGGTGGGGAATGAGCAGCCCCAGCATTTT
TRBV9	NA	16	TRBJ2-1	TRBD2	CASSVFAGVIGNEQFF	TGTGCCAGCAGCGTCTTCGCGGGAGTAATAGGGAATGAGCAGTTCTTC
TRBV29-1	few	13	TRBJ2-5	NA	CSVVTVGWETQYF	TGCAGCGTGGTGACCGTGGGTTGGGAGACCCAGTACTTC
TRBV6-6	NA	15	TRBJ2-3	NA	CASSFSSGRTDTQYF	TGTGCCAGCAGTTTCTCGAGCGGCCGCACAGATACGCAGTATTTT
TRBV19	NA	13	TRBJ1-1	NA	CASSWLGVTEAFF	TGTGCCAGTAGTTGGCTAGGAGTCACTGAAGCTTTCTTT
TRBV7-3	NA	14	TRBJ1-6	NA	CASRHPGANSPLHF	TGTGCCAGCAGGCACCCAGGGGCCAATTCACCCCTCCACTTT
TRBV6-4	NA	14	TRBJ1-6	NA	CASSRDSGGSPLHF	TGTGCCAGCAGTCGGGACTCCGGGGGATCACCCCTCCACTTT